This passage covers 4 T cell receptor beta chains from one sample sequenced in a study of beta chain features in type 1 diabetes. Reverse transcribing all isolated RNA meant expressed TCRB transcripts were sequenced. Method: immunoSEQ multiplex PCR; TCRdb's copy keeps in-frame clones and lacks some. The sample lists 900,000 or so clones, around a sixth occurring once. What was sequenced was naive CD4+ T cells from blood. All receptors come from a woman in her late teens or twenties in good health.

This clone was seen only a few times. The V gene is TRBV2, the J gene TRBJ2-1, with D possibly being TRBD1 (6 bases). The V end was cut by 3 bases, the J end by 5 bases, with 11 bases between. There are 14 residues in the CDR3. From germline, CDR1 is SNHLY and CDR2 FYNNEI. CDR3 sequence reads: CASSDQGTHNEQFF. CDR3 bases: TGTGCCAGCAGTGACCAGGGGACCCACAATGAGCAGTTCTTC.

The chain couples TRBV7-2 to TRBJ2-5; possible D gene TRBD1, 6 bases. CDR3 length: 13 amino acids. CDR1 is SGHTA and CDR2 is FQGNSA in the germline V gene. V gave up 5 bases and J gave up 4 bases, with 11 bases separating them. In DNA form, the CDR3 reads TGTGCCAGCAGCGAGGACAGAGCAGAGACCCAGTACTTC. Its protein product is CASSEDRAETQYF.

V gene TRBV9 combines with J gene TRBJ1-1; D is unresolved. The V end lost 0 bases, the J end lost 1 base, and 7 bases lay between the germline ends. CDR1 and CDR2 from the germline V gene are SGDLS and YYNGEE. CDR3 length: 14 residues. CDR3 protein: CASSVGRENTEAFF. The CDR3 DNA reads TGTGCCAGCAGCGTAGGCCGGGAGAACACTGAAGCTTTCTTT.

CDR3 amino acids: CASSRTSGSETQYF. In DNA, the CDR3 is TGTGCCAGCAGCCGGACTAGCGGGAGCGAGACCCAGTACTTC. V gene TRBV9 combines with J gene TRBJ2-5; TRBD2 matches 13 bases. CDR1 is SGDLS and CDR2 is YYNGEE in the germline V gene. Trimming took 4 bases from V and 5 from J; bases not matched to a gene: 2. CDR3 length: 14 amino acids.